This T cell receptor (beta chain) was documented in a study of cytomegalovirus exposure and HLA in healthy donors. Study overall: Genotyping of 400 or so donors showed that roughly 80% belonged to the Caucasian-associated ancestry cluster.

The V end was cut by 5 bases, the J end by 8 bases, with 13 bases between. The CDR3 sequence is 13 residues long. CDR1 and CDR2 (germline): WNHNN, SYGVQD (reference sequence). The table lists this clone with a few counts. It was with 60 Vbeta and 13 Jbeta primers that the PCR ran. Produced via immunoSEQ multiplex PCR; TCRdb's table is partial and in-frame only. The data contain about 82,000 clones, 9.5% to 13% of them singletons. The sequenced material came from PBMCs. This clonotype originated in a man in his sixties in good health and CMV-seropositive. The rearrangement joins TRBV10-1 to TRBJ2-1; possible D gene TRBD1, 5 bases. The CDR3 reads CASSSRDLHEQFF. DNA for the CDR3: TGCGCCAGCAGTTCCAGGGATCTTCATGAGCAGTTCTTC.